The clone carrying this TCR beta chain has a count of ten or more. The antigen is not known. V gave up 5 bases and J gave up 2 bases, with 16 bases separating them. CDR3 length: 15 amino acids. Using RNA template, CDR3s of TCR alpha and beta were amplified with iRepertoire arm-PCR. Input was roughly 100-450 ng of tissue mRNA or PBMC total RNA. TCRdb analysed the multiplex PCR reads with MiXCR anew, one entry per CDR3 protein. Seen here are 90,000 or so distinct CDR3 sequences, approximately 39% observed once, and the top ten hold around two fifths. The record originates from a study of glioma-infiltrating T cells. General observations from the study: CDR3 overlap between tissue and blood was very small. Tissue-blood divergence was below expectation in non-neoplastic patients, above in gliomas.

The rearrangement uses TRBV12-3 or TRBV12-4 and TRBJ2-7; D might be TRBD2 (5 bases). The clonotype originates from a human donor with low-grade glioma or glioblastoma, undergoing nonglioma brain surgery, or in good health (not recorded which). Sequencing input: glioma tissue, nonneoplastic brain tissue, or PBMCs (not recorded which). The CDR3 DNA follows: TGTGCCAGCAGTATATCCGGTGCGGGTCCCTACGAGCAGTACTTC. The encoded protein is CASSISGAGPYEQYF.